A single sample gave rise to the 14 T cell receptor beta chains below, sequenced in a study of T cells after yellow fever vaccination. MiXCR, run by TCRdb on the 5' RACE reads, gives a single entry per CDR3 protein. This repertoire shows under 200,000 distinct CDR3 sequences, approximately 6.8% found once; its top ten account for 2.5%. The starting material was CD4+ T cells sorted from PBMCs, obtained 5 days after the first yellow fever vaccination. Source of these receptors: a man aged 18 to 35 who received the YFV17D yellow fever vaccine.

V is TRBV5-1 and J is TRBJ2-1; the match to TRBD2 covers 7 bases. The V gene end was trimmed by 7 bases and the J gene end by 4 bases; junction bases not matched to a gene: 8. The CDR3 sequence is 14 residues long. Germline-derived CDR1 and CDR2 are SGHRS and YFSETQ. CDR3 loop: CASGRSSGYNEQFF. The CDR3, as DNA: TGCGCCAGCGGCCGGTCTAGCGGTTACAATGAGCAGTTCTTC.

The sample holds a few counts of this clonotype. The chain employs TRBV20-1 and TRBJ2-5; D gene uncertain. Looked up from germline, CDR1 is DFQATT and CDR2 is SNEGSKA (reference sequence). Deletions cut 6 bases from V and 4 bases from J, with 9 bases between. This CDR3 is 11 amino acids long. CDR3 protein: CSARRLETQYF. The CDR3 DNA reads TGCAGTGCCCGAAGATTAGAGACCCAGTACTTC.

This clonotype was picked up many times. The chain couples TRBV27 to TRBJ2-2, with a possible D match to TRBD2 (6 bases). V was trimmed by 5 bases and J by 6 bases, leaving 13 bases between them. The CDR3 extends over 14 amino acids. Germline V gene data show CDR1 as MNHEY and CDR2 as SMNVEV (reference sequence). CDR3 sequence: CASSPTRLAGELFF. Written as DNA, the CDR3 is TGTGCCAGCAGTCCGACTAGACTGGCCGGGGAGCTGTTTTTT.

The V and J genes are TRBV7-2 and TRBJ1-1; the D is unclear. Germline CDR1 SGHTA, CDR2 FQGNSA. The CDR3 totals 17 residues. The V end lost 2 bases, the J end lost 1 base, and 17 bases lay between the germline ends. The CDR3 nucleotides read TGTGCCAGCAGCTTAAACGCGGCCACGTTAAGGAACACTGAAGCTTTCTTT. Encoded protein: CASSLNAATLRNTEAFF.

This clonotype was detected ten times or more. The chain carries TRBV7-2 and TRBJ2-5; D tentatively reads TRBD1 or TRBD2 (6 bases each). CDR3 length equals 14 residues. The germline V gene has CDR1 SGHTA and CDR2 FQGNSA. Trimming cost V 1 base and J 3 bases, with 9 bases left between them. The CDR3 DNA reads as TGTGCCAGCAGCTTAGGGGGGGCGAAAGAGACCCAGTACTTC. Translation: CASSLGGAKETQYF.

This clonotype showed up just a few times. This chain uses TRBV20-1 with TRBJ2-3, with 8 bases that match TRBD2. Per the germline V gene, CDR1 is DFQATT and CDR2 is SNEGSKA (reference sequence). With V trimmed by 4 bases and J by 2 bases, 14 bases remained unmatched. The CDR3 totals 17 residues. As DNA, the CDR3 is TGCAGTGCTAACACGGGGGGAATAGCGGGGCCCACAGATACGCAGTATTTT. Translation: CSANTGGIAGPTDTQYF.

This clonotype came up many times. J is TRBJ2-1 and V is TRBV5-1, with a possible D match to TRBD2 (5 bases). V lost 4 bases to trimming and J lost 0 bases, with 14 bases between them. The germline gives CDR1 SGHRS, CDR2 YFSETQ. The CDR3 loop spans 16 amino acids. The CDR3, as DNA: TGCGCCAGCAGCAGAGCTAGAACTAGCTCCTACAATGAGCAGTTCTTC. Translated, it gives CASSRARTSSYNEQFF.

This clonotype was observed at least ten times. V usage is TRBV5-1 and J usage is TRBJ2-3; 7 bases are a match to TRBD1. Germline loops: CDR1 SGHRS, CDR2 YFSETQ. V gave up 5 bases and J gave up 2 bases; unmatched junction bases: 5. This CDR3 is 14 amino acids long. The CDR3 region is CASSSDRATDTQYF. CDR3 sequence (DNA): TGCGCCAGCAGTTCCGACAGGGCCACAGATACGCAGTATTTT.

This clonotype was recorded many times. The rearrangement joins TRBV9 to TRBJ1-1; D is possibly TRBD1 (6 bases). The ends were cut back, 6 bases at V and 0 bases at J, with 12 bases in the middle. The CDR3 has 14 residues. The V gene's germline CDR1 is SGDLS and CDR2 YYNGEE. The DNA of the CDR3 is TGTGCCAGCAAGGGGACACCAATGAACACTGAAGCTTTCTTT. This translates into CASKGTPMNTEAFF.

The rearrangement joins TRBV4-3 to TRBJ1-5, with a tentative D call TRBD1 (5 bases). Germline lookup yields CDR1 LGHNA and CDR2 YSLEER. The CDR3 runs 15 residues. With 0 bases removed from V and 5 bases from J, the gap between germline ends came to 11 bases. CDR3 in DNA: TGCGCCAGCAGCCAAGACAGGGCTACATATCAGCCCCAGCATTTT. Translated, it gives CASSQDRATYQPQHF.

This clonotype was picked up a small number of times. The rearrangement joins TRBV5-1 to TRBJ1-2, with unresolved D. V lost 0 bases to trimming and J lost 0 bases, with 21 bases between them. The germline V gene has CDR1 SGHRS and CDR2 YFSETQ. The CDR3 loop spans 19 amino acids. CDR3 amino acids: CASSLALRRGAQSNYGYTF. CDR3 DNA: TGCGCCAGCAGCTTGGCCTTGAGGCGAGGCGCGCAATCTAACTATGGCTACACCTTC.

This clonotype was counted ten times or more. V and J are TRBV6-5 and TRBJ1-3; the D is unclear. The germline CDR1 and CDR2 sequences are MNHEY and SVGAGI. CDR3 size: 15 residues. Trimming shortened V by 5 bases and J by 2 bases, and 13 bases separated the two germline ends. The CDR3 loop is CASSPPGGPGNTIYF. The CDR3, as DNA: TGTGCCAGCAGTCCACCGGGTGGACCTGGAAACACCATATATTTT.

This clonotype has a count of ten or more. The chain joins TRBV7-9 to TRBJ2-5; D is unresolved. The CDR3 spans 12 residues. CDR1 is SEHNR, CDR2 FQNEAQ, per germline (reference sequence). The ends were cut back, 10 bases at V and 2 bases at J, with 11 bases in the middle. The CDR3 protein is CATPKGQETQYF. The CDR3 coding sequence is TGTGCCACTCCTAAGGGTCAAGAGACCCAGTACTTC.

In its sample, this clonotype was seen many times. The chain carries TRBV27 and TRBJ1-4, with TRBD1 matching over 11 bases. The CDR3 covers 14 residues. With V trimmed by 9 bases and J by 7 bases, 7 bases remained unmatched. Germline lookup yields CDR1 MNHEY and CDR2 SMNVEV (reference sequence). CDR3 sequence reads: CASRWTGGGEKLFF. The CDR3, as DNA: TGTGCCAGTAGGTGGACAGGGGGCGGTGAAAAACTGTTTTTT.